This T cell receptor beta chain emerged from a study of cytomegalovirus exposure and HLA in healthy donors. Study-wide context: Earlier findings included about 120 million unique TCR beta sequences obtained from approximately 170 million T cells. The Caucasian-associated ancestry cluster contained 81% of the roughly 400 genotyped donors.

Germline loops: CDR1 LGHNA, CDR2 YSLEER. V dropped 1 base and J dropped 6 bases, with 13 bases sitting between them. The CDR3 is 15 residues long. To note about this clone: Its antigen is undetermined.

The PCR made use of 60 Vbeta and 13 Jbeta primers. Data came from immunoSEQ multiplex PCR; TCRdb stores just in-frame clones and leaves some out. The table has 80,000 to 100,000 clones, around four fifths seen once; the top ten hold under 8%. The study's findings and limits: In a later analysis, HLA-C alleles had the fewest associated TCRs, DRB1 alleles the most. Specificity for CMV antigens was confirmed in vitro for a few of the CMV-associated chains.

Sequences were obtained from PBMCs. The clonotype was recovered from a man aged 45-60 years in good health and CMV-seropositive. The chain joins TRBV4-3 to TRBJ2-1; D may be TRBD2 (5 bases). The DNA for the CDR3 is TGCGCCAGCAGCCAAGTATCGGAAGGAGGCAATGAGCAGTTCTTC. Its translation is CASSQVSEGGNEQFF.